The rows below give T cell receptor beta chains drawn from one sample of a study of T cells in Graves' hyperthyroidism and ophthalmopathy. TCRdb fed the multiplex PCR reads into MiXCR, producing one record per CDR3 protein. Among about 270,000 distinct CDR3 sequences, around 26% were seen once, and the ten largest hold roughly 32%. The sequenced sample consisted of blood. These receptors all stem from a woman aged 40 to 55 with Graves' ophthalmopathy. Both conserved end residues are part of each CDR3. Fields, in order: clone size, J gene, V gene, CDR3 length, D gene, CDR3 protein, CDR3 DNA. A D gene is named only where the DNA matches it firmly. Clone size is stated in some rows and not others, as once, few, many or a class when expanded.

clone size: once
J gene: TRBJ2-7
V gene: TRBV6-1
CDR3 length: 12
D gene: NA
CDR3 protein: CASRRTSYAQYF
CDR3 DNA: TGTGCCAGCCGGAGGACCTCCTACGCGCAGTACTTC

clone size: many
J gene: TRBJ2-7
V gene: TRBV24-1
CDR3 length: 16
D gene: NA
CDR3 protein: CATMSLREDGSYEQYF
CDR3 DNA: TGTGCCACCATGTCCCTTAGGGAAGATGGGTCCTACGAGCAGTACTTC

clone size: NA
J gene: TRBJ2-6
V gene: TRBV28
CDR3 length: 18
D gene: TRBD2
CDR3 protein: CASSSRSGRASGANVLIF
CDR3 DNA: TGTGCCAGCAGTTCCCGTAGCGGGAGAGCCTCTGGGGCCAACGTCCTGATTTTC

clone size: NA
J gene: TRBJ2-7
V gene: TRBV27
CDR3 length: 13
D gene: NA
CDR3 protein: CASTGEGPYEQYF
CDR3 DNA: TGTGCCAGCACCGGTGAGGGACCATACGAGCAGTACTTC

clone size: many
J gene: TRBJ2-7
V gene: TRBV15
CDR3 length: 15
D gene: TRBD1
CDR3 protein: CATSQGTGVYGEQYF
CDR3 DNA: TGTGCCACCAGCCAAGGTACAGGGGTCTATGGCGAGCAGTACTTC

clone size: NA
J gene: TRBJ2-7
V gene: TRBV27
CDR3 length: 13
D gene: NA
CDR3 protein: CASSYQTGYEQYF
CDR3 DNA: TGTGCCAGCAGTTATCAGACTGGATACGAGCAGTACTTC

clone size: many
J gene: TRBJ1-3
V gene: TRBV27
CDR3 length: 13
D gene: NA
CDR3 protein: CASSPTGRDTIYF
CDR3 DNA: TGTGCCAGCAGTCCGACAGGTCGGGACACCATATATTTT

clone size: NA
J gene: TRBJ2-2
V gene: TRBV12-3/TRBV12-4
CDR3 length: 15
D gene: TRBD2
CDR3 protein: CASRTSGANTGELFF
CDR3 DNA: TGTGCCAGCAGGACTAGCGGAGCTAACACCGGGGAGCTGTTTTTT

clone size: many
J gene: TRBJ2-5
V gene: TRBV11-2
CDR3 length: 15
D gene: TRBD1
CDR3 protein: CASSFLSQGAETQYF
CDR3 DNA: TGTGCCAGCAGCTTCCTTTCCCAGGGGGCTGAGACCCAGTACTTC

clone size: NA
J gene: TRBJ2-4
V gene: TRBV19
CDR3 length: 12
D gene: NA
CDR3 protein: CASSFPGNIQYF
CDR3 DNA: TGTGCCAGTAGTTTTCCGGGTAACATTCAGTACTTC

clone size: many
J gene: TRBJ1-2
V gene: TRBV10-3
CDR3 length: 10
D gene: NA
CDR3 protein: CAIGQYGYTF
CDR3 DNA: TGTGCCATCGGACAGTATGGCTACACCTTC

clone size: many
J gene: TRBJ2-2
V gene: TRBV28
CDR3 length: 16
D gene: NA
CDR3 protein: CASSPRTGSYTGELFF
CDR3 DNA: TGTGCCAGCAGTCCCCGAACAGGCTCCTACACCGGGGAGCTGTTTTTT

clone size: many
J gene: TRBJ2-2
V gene: TRBV6-5
CDR3 length: 16
D gene: NA
CDR3 protein: CASSYMQGSDTGELFF
CDR3 DNA: TGTGCCAGCAGTTACATGCAGGGGTCGGACACCGGGGAGCTGTTTTTT

clone size: NA
J gene: TRBJ2-7
V gene: TRBV12-3/TRBV12-4
CDR3 length: 13
D gene: NA
CDR3 protein: CASSSSDRYEQYF
CDR3 DNA: TGTGCCAGCAGTTCTAGCGACCGCTACGAGCAGTACTTC

clone size: many
J gene: TRBJ2-7
V gene: TRBV2
CDR3 length: 15
D gene: TRBD1
CDR3 protein: CASSEGTGAFNEQYF
CDR3 DNA: TGTGCCAGCAGTGAAGGGACAGGGGCTTTCAACGAGCAGTACTTC

clone size: many
J gene: TRBJ1-2
V gene: TRBV19
CDR3 length: 13
D gene: TRBD1
CDR3 protein: CASTEQGQGIYTF
CDR3 DNA: TGTGCCAGTACCGAGCAGGGACAGGGGATCTACACCTTC

clone size: many
J gene: TRBJ2-7
V gene: TRBV20-1
CDR3 length: 14
D gene: TRBD1
CDR3 protein: CSAIPGQGGNEQYF
CDR3 DNA: TGCAGTGCGATCCCGGGACAGGGAGGCAACGAGCAGTACTTC

clone size: many
J gene: TRBJ1-1
V gene: TRBV3-1
CDR3 length: 11
D gene: NA
CDR3 protein: CASRAGTRDFF
CDR3 DNA: TGTGCCAGCAGGGCCGGGACCCGCGATTTCTTT

clone size: NA
J gene: TRBJ2-5
V gene: TRBV6-1
CDR3 length: 17
D gene: TRBD1
CDR3 protein: CASSDGRDRDYQETQYF
CDR3 DNA: TGTGCCAGCAGTGATGGCCGGGACAGGGACTACCAAGAGACCCAGTACTTC

clone size: NA
J gene: TRBJ1-5
V gene: TRBV19
CDR3 length: 14
D gene: TRBD1
CDR3 protein: CASSKPGTDQPQHF
CDR3 DNA: TGTGCCAGTAGTAAACCCGGGACAGATCAGCCCCAGCATTTT

clone size: NA
J gene: TRBJ2-5
V gene: TRBV12-3/TRBV12-4
CDR3 length: 12
D gene: NA
CDR3 protein: CASRGLEETQYF
CDR3 DNA: TGTGCCAGCAGGGGCCTAGAGGAGACCCAGTACTTC

clone size: many
J gene: TRBJ1-1
V gene: TRBV24-1
CDR3 length: 14
D gene: NA
CDR3 protein: CATRAGAMNTEAFF
CDR3 DNA: TGTGCCACCCGGGCAGGGGCAATGAACACTGAAGCTTTCTTT

clone size: many
J gene: TRBJ1-5
V gene: TRBV25-1
CDR3 length: 15
D gene: NA
CDR3 protein: CASSDQQGGNQPQHF
CDR3 DNA: TGTGCCAGCAGTGATCAACAGGGCGGCAATCAGCCCCAGCATTTT

clone size: NA
J gene: TRBJ2-5
V gene: TRBV12-3/TRBV12-4
CDR3 length: 14
D gene: TRBD1
CDR3 protein: CASGFLTGEETQYF
CDR3 DNA: TGTGCCAGCGGTTTTTTGACAGGGGAAGAGACCCAGTACTTC

clone size: many
J gene: TRBJ1-5
V gene: TRBV15
CDR3 length: 15
D gene: TRBD1
CDR3 protein: CATSRGTGDNQPQHF
CDR3 DNA: TGTGCCACCAGCAGAGGGACAGGTGATAATCAGCCCCAGCATTTT

clone size: many
J gene: TRBJ2-7
V gene: TRBV19
CDR3 length: 16
D gene: TRBD1
CDR3 protein: CASSTIIGTGDYEQYF
CDR3 DNA: TGTGCCAGTAGTACCATAATCGGGACAGGAGACTACGAGCAGTACTTC

clone size: many
J gene: TRBJ2-5
V gene: TRBV4-2
CDR3 length: 17
D gene: TRBD2
CDR3 protein: CASSPWTSGTSLETQYF
CDR3 DNA: TGTGCCAGCAGCCCCTGGACTAGCGGGACAAGCTTAGAGACCCAGTACTTC

clone size: NA
J gene: TRBJ2-2
V gene: TRBV24-1
CDR3 length: 16
D gene: TRBD1
CDR3 protein: CATSDPPGQGAGELFF
CDR3 DNA: TGTGCCACCAGTGATCCGCCGGGACAGGGCGCCGGGGAGCTGTTTTTT

clone size: few
J gene: TRBJ2-3
V gene: TRBV24-1
CDR3 length: 18
D gene: NA
CDR3 protein: CATSDIRDPGEGTDTQYF
CDR3 DNA: TGTGCCACCAGTGATATCCGGGACCCCGGGGAGGGCACAGATACGCAGTATTTT